Detailed here is one T cell receptor beta chain. Its antigen is not identified. V gave up 3 bases and J gave up 0 bases, with 14 bases separating them. Germline-derived CDR1 and CDR2 are LNHDA and SQIVND (reference sequence). There are 17 residues in the CDR3. The data are from a study of T cell responses to AZD1222 COVID-19 vaccine. Notes on the study in general: Seropositive at baseline were only a handful of AZD1222 recipients. White British people made up most donors, females outnumbered males, and clonal diversity was possibly underestimated.

Sequenced by immunoSEQ multiplex PCR; TCRdb stores in-frame clones only, minus some. The sample has some 150,000 clones, about 92% seen once. V gene TRBV19 combines with J gene TRBJ2-2; possible D gene TRBD1, 5 bases. This sequence was found in an adult who received the AZD1222 COVID-19 vaccine. This material consisted of peripheral blood, taken 28 days after the second AZD1222 dose. This CDR3 is CASSIPRQYSNTGELFF. CDR3 bases: TGTGCCAGTAGTATTCCCCGACAGTATTCGAACACCGGGGAGCTGTTTTTT.